The 15 T cell receptor beta chains in this list originate from one sample, sequenced in a study of a mutant IDH1 vaccine in newly diagnosed glioma. Produced via immunoSEQ multiplex PCR; TCRdb's table is partial and in-frame only. The profile shows about 47,000 clones, approximately 90% of them singletons. Noted time point: week 35, safety follow-up. Topical imiquimod was applied with each vaccine dose, which held 300 ug of mutant IDH1 20-mer peptide. Antigens for these TCRs are unknown. Specimen: PBMCs, collected from a glioma patient whose treatment included an IDH1 peptide vaccine. Source of these receptors: a woman aged 40-49 years with glioma.

The V call is TRBV5-1, the J call TRBJ2-1; D uncertain. Trimming took 0 bases from V and 6 from J, leaving 7 bases between them. CDR3 size: 13 residues. In germline, CDR1 is SGHRS, CDR2 YFSETQ. The CDR3 nucleotides are TGCGCCAGCAGCTTGGTTGGTACCAATGAGCAGTTCTTC. Translating gives CASSLVGTNEQFF.

This clone was observed a single time. V gene TRBV4-1 combines with J gene TRBJ2-7; no reliable D call. CDR1 and CDR2 (germline): MGHRA, YSYEKL. This CDR3 is 14 amino acids long. Trimming took 2 bases from V and 5 from J, leaving 13 bases between them. In nucleotides, the CDR3 is TGCGCCAGCAGCCAACCCACCGCGAGCGACGAGCAGTACTTC. Translation gives CASSQPTASDEQYF.

The rearrangement links TRBV6-1 to TRBJ1-4; a possible D gene is TRBD1 (6 bases). CDR3 length equals 18 residues. Germline V lookup: CDR1 MNHNS, CDR2 SASEGT. The V gene lost 1 base and the J gene lost 0 bases, with 15 bases spanning the gap. The DNA for the CDR3 is TGTGCCAGCAGTGAAGTCGTCAGGGGATCTGCAACTAATGAAAAACTGTTTTTT. Translation gives CASSEVVRGSATNEKLFF.

The chain combines TRBV18 with TRBJ2-2; D uncertain. Trimming removed 3 bases from V and 5 bases from J, with 10 bases in between. The germline gives CDR1 KGHSH, CDR2 LQKENI. The CDR3 length is 14 residues. The chain's CDR3 is CASSPQRATGELFF. The DNA of the CDR3 is TGTGCCAGCTCACCTCAAAGGGCTACCGGGGAGCTGTTTTTT. The variable domain in full, completed from reference TRBV18 and TRBJ2-2, reads NAGVMQNPRHLVRRRGQEARLRCSPMKGHSHVYWYRQLPEEGLKFMVYLQKENIIDESGMPKERFSAEFPKEGPSILRIQQVVRGDSAAYFCASSPQRATGELFFGEGSRLTVL.

The rearrangement joins TRBV5-1 to TRBJ2-2, with D maybe TRBD1 (5 bases). V lost 4 bases, J lost 1 base, and 14 bases lay in between. The CDR3 runs to 16 residues. Germline values: CDR1 SGHRS, CDR2 YFSETQ. The CDR3 DNA is TGCGCCAGCAGCCCGGTTCGAGGACAGAACACCGGGGAGCTGTTTTTT. Its protein is CASSPVRGQNTGELFF.

The rearrangement links TRBV5-1 to TRBJ1-2, with 8 bases matching TRBD1. Germline-derived CDR1 and CDR2 are SGHRS and YFSETQ. The CDR3 is 14 residues long. Trimming cost V 3 bases and J 8 bases; bases outside gene matches: 9. Written as DNA, the CDR3 is TGCGCCAGCAGCTCAGGACAGGGAGGGTTGGGCTACACCTTC. Translation: CASSSGQGGLGYTF.

The V call is TRBV6-1, the J call TRBJ2-1; no clear D. The CDR3 covers 11 residues. Germline-derived CDR1 and CDR2 are MNHNS and SASEGT. V was pared by 4 bases and J by 6 bases, with 4 bases between. This CDR3 reads CASSVLNEQFF. In DNA, the CDR3 is TGTGCCAGCAGTGTACTCAATGAGCAGTTCTTC.

The chain employs TRBV2 and TRBJ1-5, with D perhaps TRBD1 (6 bases). With 6 bases removed from V and 0 bases from J, the gap between germline ends came to 12 bases. The CDR3 extends over 15 amino acids. Germline CDR1 is SNHLY and CDR2 is FYNNEI. The CDR3 DNA sequence: TGTGCCAGCAGGAAGGACAGATATAGCAATCAGCCCCAGCATTTT. It is translated as CASRKDRYSNQPQHF.

The rearrangement uses TRBV10-3 and TRBJ2-7; TRBD2 aligns across 15 bases. This CDR3 spans 18 amino acids. Germline values: CDR1 ENHRY, CDR2 SYGVKD. The junction had 8 bases not matched to a gene; V was cut back by 5 bases and J by 0 bases. CDR3 in DNA: TGTGCCATCAGTCCGAGTGGGACTAGCGGGAGGAGCTCCTACGAGCAGTACTTC. This encodes CAISPSGTSGRSSYEQYF.

This chain uses TRBV28 with TRBJ1-2; no definite D call. CDR3 length: 15 amino acids. The V gene's germline CDR1 is MDHEN and CDR2 SYDVKM. With 5 bases removed from V and 4 bases from J, the gap between germline ends came to 17 bases. CDR3 bases: TGTGCCAGCAGTACTTCTCCCCTCGGAGGCTATGGCTACACCTTC. This codes for CASSTSPLGGYGYTF.

This chain links TRBV7-2 with TRBJ2-2, with D unclear. Per the germline V gene, CDR1 is SGHTA and CDR2 is FQGNSA. V was pared by 4 bases and J by 2 bases, with 11 bases between. The CDR3 sequence is 15 residues long. DNA for the CDR3: TGTGCCAGCAGCTACACAGTGGGAAACACCGGGGAGCTGTTTTTT. Its protein product is CASSYTVGNTGELFF.

CDR3 nucleotides: TGTGCCAGCAGTTTCCGAGAGGGGCTCGAGCAGTACTTC. Protein product: CASSFREGLEQYF. The chain links TRBV27 to TRBJ2-7; tentatively, D is TRBD1 or TRBD2 (5 bases each). Germline V gives CDR1 MNHEY, CDR2 SMNVEV (reference sequence). Trimming shortened V by 3 bases and J by 6 bases, and 12 bases separated the two germline ends. CDR3 length: 13 amino acids.

This chain connects TRBV6-5 to TRBJ1-1, with a possible D match to TRBD1 (5 bases). Trimming shortened V by 6 bases and J by 2 bases, and 10 bases separated the two germline ends. Germline CDR1 and CDR2: MNHEY and SVGAGI. This CDR3 region has 13 residues. CDR3 sequence (DNA): TGTGCCAGCAGCCCGGGACTCAACACTGAAGCTTTCTTT. Protein product: CASSPGLNTEAFF.

V usage is TRBV7-2 and J usage is TRBJ2-1, with TRBD2 matching over 8 bases. Trimming at V came to 7 bases and at J to 4 bases, leaving 6 bases not matched to a gene. The CDR3 runs 14 residues. From germline, CDR1 is SGHTA and CDR2 FQGNSA. The CDR3 region is CASTVAGRYNEQFF. CDR3 DNA sequence: TGTGCCAGCACAGTAGCGGGACGATACAATGAGCAGTTCTTC.

The rearrangement uses TRBV7-9 and TRBJ2-1; D might be TRBD2 (5 bases). Germline V gene sequence: CDR1 SEHNR, CDR2 FQNEAQ (reference sequence). This CDR3 has 13 residues. Trimming took 2 bases from V and 7 from J, leaving 9 bases between them. CDR3 sequence: CASSLMLANEQFF. CDR3 nucleotides: TGTGCCAGCAGCTTAATGCTAGCTAATGAGCAGTTCTTC.